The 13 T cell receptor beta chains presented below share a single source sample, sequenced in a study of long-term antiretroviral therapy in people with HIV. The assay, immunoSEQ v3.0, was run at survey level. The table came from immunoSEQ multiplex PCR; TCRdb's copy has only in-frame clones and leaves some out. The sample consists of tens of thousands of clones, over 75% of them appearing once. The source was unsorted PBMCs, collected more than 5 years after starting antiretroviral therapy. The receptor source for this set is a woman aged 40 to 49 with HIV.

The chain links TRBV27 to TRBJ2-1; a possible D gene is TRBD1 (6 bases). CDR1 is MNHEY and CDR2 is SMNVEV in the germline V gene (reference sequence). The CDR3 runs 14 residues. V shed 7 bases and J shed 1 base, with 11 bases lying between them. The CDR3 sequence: CASMVGGSYNEQFF. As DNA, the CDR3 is TGTGCCAGCATGGTAGGGGGATCCTACAATGAGCAGTTCTTC.

CDR3 DNA: TGTGCCAGCTCACCACCGGGACAGGGGGGCAATCAGCCCCAGCATTTT. Its protein is CASSPPGQGGNQPQHF. The chain uses TRBV18 and TRBJ1-5; 11 bases are a match to TRBD1. There are 16 residues in the CDR3. V was pared by 0 bases and J by 2 bases, with 0 bases of the junction left unmatched. The V gene's germline CDR1 is KGHSH and CDR2 LQKENI.

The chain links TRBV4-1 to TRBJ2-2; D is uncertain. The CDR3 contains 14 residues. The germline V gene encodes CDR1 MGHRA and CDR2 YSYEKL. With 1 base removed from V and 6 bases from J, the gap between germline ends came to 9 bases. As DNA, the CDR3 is TGCGCCAGCAGCCAAGCCCCGGGTTCCGGGGAGCTGTTTTTT. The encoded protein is CASSQAPGSGELFF.

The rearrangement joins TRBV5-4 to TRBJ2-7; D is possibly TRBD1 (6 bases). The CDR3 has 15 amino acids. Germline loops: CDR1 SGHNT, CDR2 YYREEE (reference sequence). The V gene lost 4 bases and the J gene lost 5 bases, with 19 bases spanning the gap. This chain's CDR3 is CASSQQGVFSHEQYF. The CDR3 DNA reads TGTGCCAGCAGCCAACAGGGTGTCTTTTCCCACGAGCAGTACTTC.

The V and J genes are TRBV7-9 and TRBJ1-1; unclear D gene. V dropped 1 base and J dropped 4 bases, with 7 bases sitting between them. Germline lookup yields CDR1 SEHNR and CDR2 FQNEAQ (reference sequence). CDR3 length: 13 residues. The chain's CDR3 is CASSLGGGTEAFF. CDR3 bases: TGTGCCAGCAGCTTAGGGGGAGGCACTGAAGCTTTCTTT. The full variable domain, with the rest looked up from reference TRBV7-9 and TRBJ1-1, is DTGVSQNPRHKITKRGQNVTFRCDPISEHNRLYWYRQTLGQGPEFLTYFQNEAQLEKSRLLSDRFSAERPKGSFSTLEIQRTEQGDSAMYLCASSLGGGTEAFFGQGTRLTVV.

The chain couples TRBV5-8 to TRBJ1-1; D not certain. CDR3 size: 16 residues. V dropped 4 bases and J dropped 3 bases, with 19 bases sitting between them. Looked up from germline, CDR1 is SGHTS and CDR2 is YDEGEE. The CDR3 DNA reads TGTGCCAGCAGCCACACAGTCCTCAGAGGCCACACTGAAGCTTTCTTT. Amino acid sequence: CASSHTVLRGHTEAFF. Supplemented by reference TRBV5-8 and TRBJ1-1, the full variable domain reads EAGVTQSPTHLIKTRGQQATLRCSPISGHTSVYWYQQALGLGLQFLLWYDEGEERNRGNFPPRFSGRQFPNYSSELNVNALELEDSALYLCASSHTVLRGHTEAFFGQGTRLTVV.

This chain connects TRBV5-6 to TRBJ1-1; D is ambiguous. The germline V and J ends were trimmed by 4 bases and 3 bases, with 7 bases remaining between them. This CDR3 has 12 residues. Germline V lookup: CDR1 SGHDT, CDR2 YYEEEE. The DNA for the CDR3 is TGTGCCAGCAGCCCTGGGGACACTGAAGCTTTCTTT. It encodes CASSPGDTEAFF.

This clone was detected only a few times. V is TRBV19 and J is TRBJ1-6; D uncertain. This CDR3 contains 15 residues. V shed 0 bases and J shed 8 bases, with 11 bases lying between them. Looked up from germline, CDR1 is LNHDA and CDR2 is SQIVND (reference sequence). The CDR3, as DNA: TGTGCCAGTAGTATAGATGGATGGGATGATTCACCCCTCCACTTT. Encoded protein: CASSIDGWDDSPLHF. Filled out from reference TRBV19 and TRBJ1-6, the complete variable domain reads DGGITQSPKYLFRKEGQNVTLSCEQNLNHDAMYWYRQDPGQGLRLIYYSQIVNDFQKGDIAEGYSVSREKKESFPLTVTSAQKNPTAFYLCASSIDGWDDSPLHFGNGTRLTVT.

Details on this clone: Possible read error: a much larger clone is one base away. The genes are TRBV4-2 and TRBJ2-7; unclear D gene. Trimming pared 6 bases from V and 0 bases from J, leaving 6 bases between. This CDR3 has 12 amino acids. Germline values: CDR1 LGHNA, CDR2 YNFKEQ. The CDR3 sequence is CASRASSYEQYF. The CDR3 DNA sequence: TGTGCCAGCAGAGCGAGCTCCTACGAGCAGTACTTC.

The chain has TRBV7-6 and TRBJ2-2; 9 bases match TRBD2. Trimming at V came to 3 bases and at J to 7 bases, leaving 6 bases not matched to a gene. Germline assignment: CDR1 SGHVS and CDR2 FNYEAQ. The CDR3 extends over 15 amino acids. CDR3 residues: CASSFLAGAGGELFF. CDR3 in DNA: TGTGCCAGCAGCTTCTTAGCGGGAGCAGGCGGGGAGCTGTTTTTT.

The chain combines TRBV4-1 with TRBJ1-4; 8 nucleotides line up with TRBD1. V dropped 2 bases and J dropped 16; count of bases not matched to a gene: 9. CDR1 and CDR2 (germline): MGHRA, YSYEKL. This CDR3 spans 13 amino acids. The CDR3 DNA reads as TGCGCCAGCAGCCAACCCCCACAGGGGGAGAGGTTTTTT. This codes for CASSQPPQGERFF.

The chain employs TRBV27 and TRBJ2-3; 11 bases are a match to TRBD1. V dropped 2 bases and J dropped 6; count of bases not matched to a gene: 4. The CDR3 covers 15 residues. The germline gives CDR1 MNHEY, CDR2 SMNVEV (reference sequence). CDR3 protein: CASSLKDRGQDTQYF. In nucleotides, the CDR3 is TGTGCCAGCAGTTTAAAGGACAGGGGGCAGGATACGCAGTATTTT.

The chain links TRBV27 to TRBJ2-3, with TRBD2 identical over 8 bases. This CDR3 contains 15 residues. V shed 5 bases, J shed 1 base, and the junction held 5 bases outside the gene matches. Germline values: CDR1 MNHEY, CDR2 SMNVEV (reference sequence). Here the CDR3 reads CASSPQAGGTDTQYF. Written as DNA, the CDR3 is TGTGCCAGCAGTCCCCAAGCGGGGGGCACAGATACGCAGTATTTT.